The next 17 T cell receptor beta chains were all read from a single sample in a study of blood T cell repertoires in COVID-19 (TCRdb year 2020). Library preparation was by the immunoSEQ multiplex PCR assay. In its TCRdb copy, this immuneACCESS table keeps in-frame sequences only and misses some clones. Where compared with another copy, unresolved V genes explain less than half of these, and the others have no known cause. This sample gives 200,000 to 250,000 clones in total; about 83% of them show up just once. The ten largest clonotypes hold 3% to 4.5% of the sample. The specimen was PBMCs or T cells enriched from blood (not recorded which). All receptors come from a woman aged 40 to 50 who had been exposed to COVID-19.

The gene calls are TRBV2 and TRBJ1-2; no clear D gene. Trimming pared 4 bases from V and 2 bases from J, leaving 8 bases between. Germline CDR1 reads SNHLY; CDR2 reads FYNNEI. There are 13 residues in the CDR3. DNA for the CDR3: TGTGCCAGCAGTGCCCAGTTCAACTATGGCTACACCTTC. Translating it yields CASSAQFNYGYTF.

This chain joins TRBV18 and TRBJ1-4, with 7 nucleotides matching TRBD1. The germline V gene has CDR1 KGHSH and CDR2 LQKENI. J was trimmed by 8 bases and V by 6 bases; bases with no gene match: 9. The CDR3 consists of 14 residues. The CDR3 region is CASSNTGVYEKLFF. The CDR3 DNA reads as TGTGCCAGCTCCAACACAGGGGTATACGAAAAACTGTTTTTT.

The rearrangement links TRBV5-4 to TRBJ1-4, with D possibly matching TRBD1 (5 bases). V was shortened by 3 bases and J by 2 bases, with 11 bases between the two germline ends. The germline V gene encodes CDR1 SGHNT and CDR2 YYREEE (reference sequence). The CDR3 length is 15 residues. CDR3 nucleotides: TGTGCCAGCAGCTGGGGGGGGGTCACTAATGAAAAACTGTTTTTT. Residues: CASSWGGVTNEKLFF.

The chain employs TRBV5-4 and TRBJ2-7; D may be TRBD1 (5 bases). In germline, CDR1 is SGHNT, CDR2 YYREEE (reference sequence). V was trimmed by 0 bases and J by 0 bases, leaving 10 bases between them. The CDR3 is 15 residues long. The CDR3 is CASSLGTDSSYEQYF. The CDR3 DNA reads as TGTGCCAGCAGCTTGGGTACCGACAGCTCCTACGAGCAGTACTTC.

The chain recombines TRBV5-1 with TRBJ2-7; 7 nucleotides agree with TRBD1. V was clipped by 4 bases and J by 7 bases; unmatched bases: 11. The CDR3 totals 14 residues. Germline V CDR1 and CDR2: SGHRS, YFSETQ. CDR3: CASSPGQTSWEQYF. CDR3 sequence (DNA): TGCGCCAGCAGCCCGGGACAGACCTCCTGGGAGCAGTACTTC.

DNA of the CDR3: TGTGCCTGGAGTGCCCTCCCAGGGGAAGTGGGCTACACCTTC. This encodes CAWSALPGEVGYTF. The V and J genes are TRBV30 and TRBJ1-2; possibly TRBD1 for D (6 bases). V was pared by 1 base and J by 8 bases, with 17 bases between. CDR3 length equals 14 residues. Germline-derived CDR1 and CDR2 are GTSNPN and SVGIG (reference sequence). Variable domain in full (rest from reference TRBV30 and TRBJ1-2): SQTIHQWPATLVQPVGSPLSLECTVEGTSNPNLYWYRQAAGRGLQLLFYSVGIGQISSEVPQNLSASRPQDRQFILSSKKLLLSDSGFYLCAWSALPGEVGYTFGSGTRLTVV.

This chain connects TRBV5-1 to TRBJ2-3; 10 nucleotides agree with TRBD2. J gave up 4 bases and V 4 bases, and 6 bases lay outside the gene matches. The CDR3 contains 15 residues. CDR1 is SGHRS, CDR2 YFSETQ, per germline. The CDR3 bases are TGCGCCAGCAGCGATCTAGCGGGGGAGTCAGATACGCAGTATTTT. Translated: CASSDLAGESDTQYF.

V gene TRBV5-1 combines with J gene TRBJ1-1; 10 bases agree with TRBD1. The CDR3 runs 16 residues. Trimming took 2 bases from V and 4 from J; bases not matched to a gene: 8. Germline CDR1 is SGHRS and CDR2 is YFSETQ. The CDR3 nucleotides are TGCGCCAGCAGCTTTTCCGGGAGGACAGGGGGCACTGAAGCTTTCTTT. Amino acids: CASSFSGRTGGTEAFF.

This clone appeared a few times. The V call is TRBV30, the J call TRBJ1-1, with unresolved D. Germline V gene data show CDR1 as GTSNPN and CDR2 as SVGIG (reference sequence). Deletions cut 0 bases from V and 0 bases from J, with 5 bases between. The CDR3 loop spans 13 amino acids. The CDR3 region is CAWSVSMNTEAFF. In DNA form, the CDR3 reads TGTGCCTGGAGTGTATCTATGAACACTGAAGCTTTCTTT.

The DNA of the CDR3 is TGTGCCAGCAGTGTGAACTCAGGTGGCAATCAGCCCCAGCATTTT. Protein: CASSVNSGGNQPQHF. This rearrangement joins TRBV2 to TRBJ1-5; D unresolved. The CDR3 runs 15 residues. With 4 bases removed from V and 2 bases from J, the gap between germline ends came to 12 bases. Germline values: CDR1 SNHLY, CDR2 FYNNEI.

This rearrangement joins TRBV13 to TRBJ2-1, with D perhaps matching TRBD2 (6 bases). The CDR3 totals 15 residues. V was pared by 5 bases and J by 8 bases, with 19 bases between. The germline gives CDR1 PRHDT, CDR2 FYEKMQ (reference sequence). DNA of the CDR3: TGTGCCAGCAGCCTGCCACTGGGCGGGGCTGATGAGCAGTTCTTC. Its protein product is CASSLPLGGADEQFF.

V and J are TRBV14 and TRBJ1-1; 7 bases are shared with TRBD1. The CDR3 has 16 residues. The ends lost 4 bases at V and 3 bases at J; junction bases unmatched: 11. Germline-derived CDR1 and CDR2 are SGHDN and FVKESK. CDR3 coding DNA: TGTGCCAGCAGCCCCAGACAGGGCTTGAGAGACACTGAAGCTTTCTTT. As protein: CASSPRQGLRDTEAFF.

This sequence joins TRBV28 and TRBJ2-5; a weak D match, TRBD2 (7 bases). V was clipped by 5 bases and J by 5 bases, with 15 bases between them. Germline assignment: CDR1 MDHEN and CDR2 SYDVKM. This CDR3 has 14 amino acids. The CDR3 DNA reads TGTGCCAGCAGTGGGGGGGGCTTAGGGGAGACCCAGTACTTC. It yields the protein CASSGGGLGETQYF.

The chain joins TRBV4-2 to TRBJ1-5; D gene ambiguous. Germline values: CDR1 LGHNA, CDR2 YNFKEQ. Trimming took off 4 bases at V and 0 bases at J, with 7 bases between the two ends. CDR3 length: 14 residues. CDR3 loop: CASSRQDSNQPQHF. Here the CDR3 DNA reads TGTGCCAGCAGCCGTCAGGATAGCAATCAGCCCCAGCATTTT.

The genes are TRBV19 and TRBJ1-2; the match to TRBD1 covers 12 bases. Trimming at V came to 6 bases and at J to 4 bases, leaving 6 bases not matched to a gene. This CDR3 comprises 15 residues. The germline V gene has CDR1 LNHDA and CDR2 SQIVND (reference sequence). Here the CDR3 reads CASSLGQGASYGYTF. In DNA, the CDR3 is TGTGCCAGTAGCTTGGGACAGGGGGCGAGCTATGGCTACACCTTC.

This sequence joins TRBV18 and TRBJ2-1, with a tentative D call TRBD1 (5 bases). V was clipped by 6 bases and J by 7 bases, with 19 bases between them. Germline V CDR1 and CDR2: KGHSH, LQKENI. The length of the CDR3 is 15 residues. CDR3 DNA: TGTGCCAGCTCCCCCCTTCTAGGACAAGGGAATGAGCAGTTCTTC. This sequence encodes CASSPLLGQGNEQFF.

The chain uses TRBV19 and TRBJ1-1; no clear D gene. Germline loops: CDR1 LNHDA, CDR2 SQIVND (reference sequence). The CDR3 spans 13 residues. V lost 1 base and J lost 8, with 11 bases in between. CDR3: CASSIVVLSEAFF. CDR3 sequence (DNA): TGTGCCAGTAGTATAGTGGTACTATCCGAAGCTTTCTTT.